This paragraph reports one T cell receptor (beta chain). The source of the sample is a study of graft-versus-host responses after intestinal transplantation. Intraepithelial and lamina propria lymphocytes were freed from processed graft tissue. Germline V gives CDR1 MNHNY, CDR2 SVGAGI (reference sequence). V dropped 6 bases and J dropped 4 bases, with 10 bases sitting between them. CDR3 size: 12 residues. The repertoire was sequenced with immunoSEQ multiplex PCR; TCRdb's copy has only in-frame clones and lacks some. The sample holds a few thousand clones; around four fifths are singletons and the top ten take approximately 8%.

The clonotype comes from a human patient who received an intestinal transplant, so some T cells may come from the graft donor. This specimen was ileum tissue, taken roughly 19 weeks after intestinal transplantation. The V and J genes are TRBV6-6 and TRBJ2-7; no firm D call. CDR3 amino acids: CASSPVGYEQYF. The CDR3 coding sequence is TGTGCCAGCAGCCCAGTCGGGTACGAGCAGTACTTC.